This T cell receptor beta chain was obtained from a study of cytomegalovirus exposure and HLA in healthy donors. This clone was observed once. The antigen is unknown. The CDR3 loop spans 15 amino acids. Trimming took 5 bases from V and 4 from J; bases not matched to a gene: 7. Germline lookup yields CDR1 SGHTA and CDR2 FQGNSA. Study findings and constraints: Common viral pathogens were later found to be apparently linked to several of the most significant clusters.

PCR primers comprised 60 Vbeta and 13 Jbeta primers. Measured with immunoSEQ multiplex PCR; TCRdb has only the in-frame clones, and not every one. The table includes 55,000 to 70,000 clones, about 71% detected once. Sequencing was done on a sample of PBMCs. The TCR comes from a woman in her sixties in good health and CMV-seropositive. V gene TRBV7-2 combines with J gene TRBJ1-1; TRBD1 aligns across 10 bases. The CDR3 coding sequence is TGTGCCAGCAGCGTGACAGGGGGCGCTTTCACTGAAGCTTTCTTT. It is translated as CASSVTGGAFTEAFF.